The 13 T cell receptor beta chains reported below all come from one sample, sequenced in a study of T cell responses to AZD1222 COVID-19 vaccine. Profiling relied on immunoSEQ multiplex PCR, and the TCRdb table lists in-frame clones only, not all of them. The sample contains 65,000 to 80,000 clones, around 92% of which appear only once. The starting material was peripheral blood, obtained on day 0 of MenACWY control vaccination. The receptors here all came from an adult in good health.

The table lists this clone with a count of one. V and J are TRBV10-2 and TRBJ2-1; 7 bases line up with TRBD2. This CDR3 has 18 residues. J was trimmed by 1 base and V by 7 bases; bases with no gene match: 16. The V gene's germline CDR1 is WSHSY and CDR2 SAAADI. The CDR3 DNA follows: TGCGCCAGCAATCCCCCTCTAGGGCGGGAGACGTCCTACAATGAGCAGTTCTTC. Its translation is CASNPPLGRETSYNEQFF.

The chain links TRBV6-1 to TRBJ2-1; 9 bases match TRBD2. CDR1 and CDR2 from the germline V gene are MNHNS and SASEGT. The CDR3 sequence is 15 residues long. J gave up 6 bases and V 3 bases, and 6 bases lay outside the gene matches. This chain's CDR3 is CASSERLAASNEQFF. The DNA for the CDR3 is TGTGCCAGCAGTGAGAGACTAGCGGCCAGCAATGAGCAGTTCTTC.

V is TRBV5-4 and J is TRBJ2-3, with a possible D match to TRBD1 (5 bases). Looked up from germline, CDR1 is SGHNT and CDR2 is YYREEE (reference sequence). The CDR3 length is 15 residues. With 4 bases removed from V and 0 bases from J, the gap between germline ends came to 12 bases. CDR3: CASSLGSGSTDTQYF. The DNA of the CDR3 is TGTGCCAGCAGCCTCGGGTCAGGGAGCACAGATACGCAGTATTTT. Looking up the rest from reference TRBV5-4 and TRBJ2-3 gives the full variable domain: ETGVTQSPTHLIKTRGQQVTLRCSSQSGHNTVSWYQQALGQGPQFIFQYYREEENGRGNFPPRFSGLQFPNYSSELNVNALELDDSALYLCASSLGSGSTDTQYFGPGTRLTVL.

V gene TRBV2 combines with J gene TRBJ2-1; TRBD2 aligns across 12 bases. The CDR3 consists of 13 residues. Germline V gives CDR1 SNHLY, CDR2 FYNNEI. Trimming cost V 7 bases and J 9 bases; bases outside gene matches: 4. The CDR3 protein is CASTRLAGVEQFF. CDR3 nucleotides: TGTGCCAGCACCAGACTAGCGGGAGTTGAGCAGTTCTTC.

This rearrangement joins TRBV7-9 to TRBJ1-5, with D unclear. V was clipped by 1 base and J by 10 bases, with 11 bases between them. Germline-derived CDR1 and CDR2 are SEHNR and FQNEAQ (reference sequence). There are 13 residues in the CDR3. The CDR3 protein is CASSLDQFQPQHF. The CDR3 DNA is TGTGCCAGCAGCTTAGATCAGTTCCAACCCCAGCATTTT.

The chain uses TRBV29-1 and TRBJ2-2; D is ambiguous. The germline V and J ends were trimmed by 7 bases and 5 bases, with 8 bases remaining between them. This CDR3 comprises 11 residues. Germline CDR1 reads SQVTM; CDR2 reads ANQGSEA. In DNA, the CDR3 is TGCAGCGCTATGGAAACCGGGGAGCTGTTTTTT. As protein: CSAMETGELFF.

The chain is built from TRBV28 and TRBJ1-6, with D uncertain. The germline V gene has CDR1 MDHEN and CDR2 SYDVKM. This CDR3 is 13 amino acids long. V was pared by 2 bases and J by 13 bases, with 12 bases between. The CDR3 coding sequence is TGTGCCAGCAGTTTAGCCCCGGCGCTTCCCCTCCACTTT. Its protein is CASSLAPALPLHF.

CDR3 residues: CASSYGPGRDTQYF. The CDR3 DNA sequence: TGTGCCAGCAGCTACGGACCCGGCAGAGATACGCAGTATTTT. This chain connects TRBV3-1 (or the pseudogene TRBV3-2) to TRBJ2-3; D is uncertain. This CDR3 has 14 residues. From germline, CDR1 is LGHDT and CDR2 YNNKEL (reference sequence). Trimming cost V 5 bases and J 5 bases, with 14 bases left between them.

The rearrangement links TRBV10-2 to TRBJ2-3, with TRBD2 as a possible D gene (5 bases). The CDR3 sequence is 13 residues long. V dropped 8 bases and J dropped 5 bases, with 14 bases sitting between them. The germline CDR1 and CDR2 sequences are WSHSY and SAAADI. CDR3 protein: CASESGPVDTQYF. The CDR3 DNA follows: TGCGCCAGCGAAAGCGGCCCCGTAGATACGCAGTATTTT.

This clone was seen a handful of times. The rearrangement joins TRBV27 to TRBJ2-3, with 9 bases lining up with TRBD2. Trimming took 2 bases from V and 3 from J; bases not matched to a gene: 0. From germline, CDR1 is MNHEY and CDR2 SMNVEV (reference sequence). CDR3 length: 14 amino acids. CDR3 sequence (DNA): TGTGCCAGCAGTTTAACTAGCGGGACAGATACGCAGTATTTT. Its protein is CASSLTSGTDTQYF.

This clone was recorded once. The chain recombines TRBV3-1 (or the pseudogene TRBV3-2) with TRBJ1-2; TRBD1 matches 7 bases. J gave up 4 bases and V 3 bases, and 8 bases lay outside the gene matches. Germline V gene lookup returns CDR1 LGHDT and CDR2 YNNKEL (reference sequence). This CDR3 has 15 residues. The chain's CDR3 is CASSHSGGLVYGYTF. CDR3 bases: TGTGCCAGCAGCCATTCAGGGGGTCTAGTCTATGGCTACACCTTC.

The rearrangement uses TRBV5-1 and TRBJ2-1; D is unresolved. The CDR3 consists of 15 residues. CDR1 and CDR2 (germline): SGHRS, YFSETQ. The germline V and J ends were trimmed by 2 bases and 5 bases, with 14 bases remaining between them. In DNA, the CDR3 is TGCGCCAGCAGCTTTCTGGCGCTTGGGAACAATGAGCAGTTCTTC. The encoded protein is CASSFLALGNNEQFF.

V and J are TRBV9 and TRBJ1-4; 9 bases line up with TRBD1. Germline V gene sequence: CDR1 SGDLS, CDR2 YYNGEE. The CDR3 is 17 amino acids. The V segment lost 3 bases and the J segment 7 bases; nucleotides outside the gene matches: 13. The CDR3 loop reads CASSGGTGLVGSEKLFF. CDR3 in DNA: TGTGCCAGCAGCGGTGGGACAGGGCTGGTAGGTAGTGAAAAACTGTTTTTT.